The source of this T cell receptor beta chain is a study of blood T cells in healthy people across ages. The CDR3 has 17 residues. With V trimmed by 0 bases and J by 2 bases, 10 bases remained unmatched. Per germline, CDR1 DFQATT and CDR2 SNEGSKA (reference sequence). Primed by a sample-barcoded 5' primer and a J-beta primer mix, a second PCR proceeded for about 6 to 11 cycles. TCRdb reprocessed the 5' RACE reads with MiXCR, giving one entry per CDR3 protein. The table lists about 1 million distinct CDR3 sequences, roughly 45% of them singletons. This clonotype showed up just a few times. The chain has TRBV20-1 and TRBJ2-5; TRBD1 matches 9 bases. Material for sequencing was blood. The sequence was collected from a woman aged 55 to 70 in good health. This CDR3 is CSARDPQDRGTQETQYF. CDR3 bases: TGCAGTGCTAGAGATCCCCAGGACAGGGGCACACAAGAGACCCAGTACTTC.